This paragraph covers one T cell receptor (beta chain) sequence. This sample was taken from a study of technical replicates of blood from a few donors. Clones were sequenced by immunoSEQ multiplex PCR, and TCRdb holds only the in-frame ones, with some missing. The repertoire consists of about 100,000 clones, with approximately 96% occurring once and the leading ten covering roughly 0.33%. Germline V lookup: CDR1 KGHSH, CDR2 LQKENI. CDR3 length: 15 amino acids. The V gene lost 6 bases and the J gene lost 4 bases, with 18 bases spanning the gap. The specimen sequenced was T cells isolated from PBMCs. This TCR came from a human donor in good health. The chain couples TRBV18 to TRBJ1-2; the D gene is possibly TRBD1 (5 bases). CDR3 bases: TGTGCCAGCTCGCTAGAGACAGATTCCTTCTATGGCTACACCTTC. This codes for CASSLETDSFYGYTF.